This entry lists 29 T cell receptor beta chains sequenced from one sample in a study of regulatory T cells in long-lasting Graves disease. Time point specified: persistent/refractory GD, antithyroid drugs over 5 years with positive TRAb. Making the TCR library involved RNA that had been extracted from PBMCs. The TCR beta library used iRepertoire HTBI primers with Arm-PCR amplification of CDR3. One entry per CDR3 protein results from TCRdb running MiXCR on the multiplex PCR reads. The sample consists of 300,000 to 500,000 distinct CDR3 sequences, less than 25% of them appearing once. Sample: peripheral blood mononuclear cells (PBMCs), taken when the disease was refractory, from a patient treated with antithyroid drugs. These receptors all come from a female donor with Graves disease.

The rearrangement joins TRBV30 to TRBJ1-1; no clear D gene. The germline V gene has CDR1 GTSNPN and CDR2 SVGIG (reference sequence). Trimming took 2 bases from V and 1 from J, leaving 8 bases between them. The CDR3 runs 13 residues. The chain's CDR3 is CAWSPPENTEAFF. The DNA for the CDR3 is TGTGCCTGGAGTCCCCCAGAGAACACTGAAGCTTTCTTT.

The J gene is TRBJ1-2, the V gene TRBV9; TRBD1 agrees at 7 bases. The CDR3 runs to 13 residues. Per germline, CDR1 SGDLS and CDR2 YYNGEE. Trimming cost V 4 bases and J 6 bases; bases outside gene matches: 6. The CDR3 is CASSPRQGHGYTF. CDR3 coding DNA: TGTGCCAGCAGCCCCCGACAGGGTCATGGCTACACCTTC.

In regard to this clonotype: One end of the junction is discordant with germline, which a read error may explain. The chain has TRBV3-1 and TRBJ1-1, with D perhaps TRBD1 (6 bases). Looked up from germline, CDR1 is LGHDT and CDR2 is YNNKEL (reference sequence). The CDR3 contains 14 residues. The CDR3 nucleotides are TGTGCCAGCAGCCAAGTAGGGGGGGCCACTGAAACTTTCTTT. Translating gives CASSQVGGATETFF.

This clonotype occurred a few times. CDR3 nucleotides: TGTGCCAGCAGCGAGGGGGACGGGAGGGCCGTAGAGACCCAGTACTTC. It specifies CASSEGDGRAVETQYF. The chain links TRBV9 to TRBJ2-5; the match to TRBD2 covers 8 bases. Germline V gene data show CDR1 as SGDLS and CDR2 as YYNGEE. V lost 3 bases to trimming and J lost 4 bases; unmatched junction nucleotides: 11. The CDR3 spans 16 residues. Filled out from reference TRBV9 and TRBJ2-5, the complete variable domain reads DSGVTQTPKHLITATGQRVTLRCSPRSGDLSVYWYQQSLDQGLQFLIQYYNGEERAKGNILERFSAQQFPDLHSELNLSSLELGDSALYFCASSEGDGRAVETQYFGPGTRLLVL.

This chain connects TRBV2 to TRBJ2-7; 10 nucleotides align to TRBD2. Unmatched junction bases numbered 6, after V lost 7 bases and J lost 0 bases. Per germline, CDR1 SNHLY and CDR2 FYNNEI. This CDR3 has 15 residues. The CDR3 DNA follows: TGTGCCAGCAACCTGCGACTAGCGGGCTCCTACGAGCAGTACTTC. Translating gives CASNLRLAGSYEQYF.

The V and J genes are TRBV19 and TRBJ2-7; D gene unclear. Trimming took 5 bases from V and 1 from J, leaving 9 bases between them. The CDR3 is made up of 13 amino acids. Germline V gene data show CDR1 as LNHDA and CDR2 as SQIVND (reference sequence). CDR3 in DNA: TGTGCCAGTAGTCGCGAGGCTTCCTACGAGCAGTACTTC. Translating it yields CASSREASYEQYF.

This rearrangement joins TRBV10-3 to TRBJ1-4; unclear D gene. The V gene lost 0 bases and the J gene lost 10 bases, with 9 bases spanning the gap. CDR1 ENHRY and CDR2 SYGVKD come from the germline V gene. This CDR3 is built from 13 residues. CDR3 sequence reads: CAISESPSIKLFF. The CDR3 nucleotides read TGTGCCATCAGTGAGTCCCCTTCGATAAAACTGTTTTTT.

The chain employs TRBV19 and TRBJ2-2, with 7 bases lining up with TRBD1. CDR1 LNHDA and CDR2 SQIVND come from the germline V gene (reference sequence). This CDR3 comprises 15 residues. The ends lost 5 bases at V and 4 bases at J; junction bases unmatched: 7. The DNA of the CDR3 is TGTGCCAGTAGTTGGGGACAGACAACCACCGGGGAGCTGTTTTTT. Its translation: CASSWGQTTTGELFF.

A few counts support this clonotype. This rearrangement joins TRBV7-2 to TRBJ2-2, with 7 bases matching TRBD2. CDR1 and CDR2 from the germline V gene are SGHTA and FQGNSA. The CDR3 runs 16 residues. The V gene end was trimmed by 3 bases and the J gene end by 7 bases; junction bases not matched to a gene: 11. CDR3 bases: TGTGCCAGCAGCTTCGGGCTGGGAGGGGAGGTCGGGGAGCTGTTTTTT. As protein: CASSFGLGGEVGELFF.

This clonotype was observed many times. The V call is TRBV20-1, the J call TRBJ1-5; 8 bases fit TRBD1. V shed 4 bases and J 12 bases; nucleotides not matched to a gene: 5. The CDR3 is 11 residues long. Germline CDR1 and CDR2: DFQATT and SNEGSKA (reference sequence). CDR3 DNA sequence: TGCAGTGCTACGACAGGGGATCTCCAGCATTTT. Protein sequence: CSATTGDLQHF.

This clonotype was recorded many times. The chain carries TRBV27 and TRBJ2-7; D might be TRBD1 (5 bases). Per the germline V gene, CDR1 is MNHEY and CDR2 is SMNVEV (reference sequence). V lost 5 bases, J lost 3 bases, and 8 bases lay in between. The CDR3 spans 12 residues. CDR3 loop: CASSSRDYEQYF. The CDR3 nucleotides read TGTGCCAGCAGTAGCAGGGACTACGAGCAGTACTTC.

This clonotype was found many times. This chain connects TRBV27 to TRBJ1-5; D ambiguous. CDR1 is MNHEY, CDR2 SMNVEV, per germline (reference sequence). The CDR3 has 14 amino acids. Trimming removed 3 bases from V and 3 bases from J, with 9 bases in between. CDR3 DNA: TGTGCCAGCAGTTTTGGTACAGACAATCAGCCCCAGCATTTT. This sequence encodes CASSFGTDNQPQHF.

This clonotype was found many times. The chain recombines TRBV28 with TRBJ1-2; the match to TRBD1 covers 7 bases. Germline V lookup: CDR1 MDHEN, CDR2 SYDVKM. This CDR3 is 14 amino acids long. The V segment lost 4 bases and the J segment 6 bases; nucleotides outside the gene matches: 8. The CDR3 protein is CASSSGTVRDGYTF. CDR3 coding DNA: TGTGCCAGCAGTTCCGGGACAGTACGGGATGGCTACACCTTC.

This clonotype was detected many times. The chain carries TRBV7-9 and TRBJ1-1, with a possible D match to TRBD1 (5 bases). The length of the CDR3 is 15 residues. CDR1 is SEHNR, CDR2 FQNEAQ, per germline (reference sequence). V was cut by 5 bases and J by 4 bases, with 17 bases left in between. CDR3 in DNA: TGTGCCAGCAGCATCAAGCTCGCAGGGAGCACTGAAGCTTTCTTT. Translated: CASSIKLAGSTEAFF.

V and J are TRBV29-1 and TRBJ2-7; a possible D gene is TRBD2 (6 bases). The CDR3 loop spans 13 amino acids. Germline V gene data show CDR1 as SQVTM and CDR2 as ANQGSEA. Trimming pared 6 bases from V and 4 bases from J, leaving 16 bases between. The CDR3 coding sequence is TGCAGCGTGGTTGAGGAGGGGATGTACGAGCAGTACTTC. The encoded protein is CSVVEEGMYEQYF.

The chain combines TRBV18 with TRBJ2-7; D perhaps matches TRBD1 (6 bases). Trimming pared 1 base from V and 3 bases from J, leaving 13 bases between. The CDR3 loop spans 15 amino acids. Germline CDR1 reads KGHSH; CDR2 reads LQKENI. The CDR3 here is CASSPRGQTFYEQYF. CDR3 DNA: TGTGCCAGCTCACCACGAGGACAGACCTTCTACGAGCAGTACTTC.

As concerns this clonotype: A read error may explain this, as a much larger clone is one base away. This chain joins TRBV6-5 and TRBJ1-1; possible D gene TRBD1, 5 bases. The length of the CDR3 is 19 residues. Looked up from germline, CDR1 is MNHEY and CDR2 is SVGAGI. V was pared by 0 bases and J by 0 bases, with 20 bases between. CDR3 region: CASSYSTHDSVGVNTEAFF. In DNA, the CDR3 is TGTGCCAGCAGTTACTCCACCCATGACAGTGTAGGAGTGAACACTGAAGCTTTCTTT.

The chain employs TRBV2 and TRBJ1-2; TRBD1 matches at 12 bases. Germline values: CDR1 SNHLY, CDR2 FYNNEI. The CDR3 consists of 13 residues. The V and J ends lost 7 bases and 9 bases, in that order; junction bases with no gene match: 6. This CDR3 is CASKGQGAPSYTF. The CDR3 coding sequence is TGTGCCAGCAAGGGACAGGGGGCGCCGAGCTACACCTTC.

This clonotype was seen ten or more times. The rearrangement joins TRBV6-1 to TRBJ2-7, with a tentative D call TRBD2 (6 bases). V was pared by 7 bases and J by 7 bases, with 11 bases between. CDR3 size: 11 residues. Germline CDR1 and CDR2: MNHNS and SASEGT. CDR3 DNA sequence: TGTGCCAGCACCGTTAGCGGAGAGCAGTACTTC. Its protein is CASTVSGEQYF.

The chain uses TRBV7-9 and TRBJ1-1; D is unclear. This CDR3 has 14 amino acids. With 5 bases removed from V and 0 bases from J, the gap between germline ends came to 10 bases. The germline V gene has CDR1 SEHNR and CDR2 FQNEAQ (reference sequence). The CDR3 DNA reads TGTGCCAGCAGCCCTAGTAACCTGAACACTGAAGCTTTCTTT. Protein product: CASSPSNLNTEAFF.

J is TRBJ1-1 and V is TRBV11-2; D not certain. In germline, CDR1 is SGHAT, CDR2 FQNNGV. With 0 bases removed from V and 0 bases from J, the gap between germline ends came to 11 bases. The CDR3 contains 16 residues. The CDR3 nucleotides read TGTGCCAGCAGCTTAGATGCAGCGATGATGAACACTGAAGCTTTCTTT. This translates into CASSLDAAMMNTEAFF.

The CDR3 region has the DNA TGTGCCAGCAGTTTATATTTACTAGCGGGAGGGATTTCCTACGAGCAGTACTTC. It is translated as CASSLYLLAGGISYEQYF. The chain links TRBV28 to TRBJ2-7, with 13 bases aligning to TRBD2. This CDR3 region has 18 residues. From germline, CDR1 is MDHEN and CDR2 SYDVKM. With 1 base clipped from V and 1 base from J, the junction kept 7 bases outside the gene matches.

Only a few counts were recorded for this clonotype. This rearrangement joins TRBV29-1 to TRBJ2-5; 8 bases map to TRBD2. CDR1 and CDR2 (germline): SQVTM, ANQGSEA. The CDR3 is made up of 12 amino acids. The V segment lost 2 bases and the J segment 4 bases; nucleotides outside the gene matches: 0. The CDR3 coding sequence is TGCAGCGTTGAACGGGGGGGAGAGACCCAGTACTTC. This codes for CSVERGGETQYF. The variable domain in full, with the rest retrieved from reference TRBV29-1 and TRBJ2-5, is SAVISQKPSRDICQRGTSLTIQCQVDSQVTMMFWYRQQPGQSLTLIATANQGSEATYESGFVIDKFPISRPNLTFSTLTVSNMSPEDSSIYLCSVERGGETQYFGPGTRLLVL.

Comment on this clonotype: This may arise from a read error, as a much more abundant clone is one base away. This rearrangement joins TRBV3-2 to TRBJ1-2; no check of the table's D call, TRBD1, against the DNA was made. TRBV3-2 is deemed a pseudogene. This CDR3 has 12 amino acids. CDR3 in DNA: TGTGCCGGCAAAAGACAGGGCCATGGCTACACCTTC. Encoded protein: CAGKRQGHGYTF.

This clonotype came up many times. This chain links TRBV20-1 with TRBJ2-5; TRBD1 matches 9 bases. The CDR3 is 17 residues long. V dropped 3 bases and J dropped 5; count of bases not matched to a gene: 16. Germline CDR1 reads DFQATT; CDR2 reads SNEGSKA (reference sequence). The CDR3 nucleotides are TGCAGTGCTAGGGGGGACAGGGTCCTTTTGGTTGGGGAGACCCAGTACTTC. Amino acids: CSARGDRVLLVGETQYF.

This sequence joins TRBV19 and TRBJ2-5; 8 nucleotides match TRBD1. The junction had 4 bases not matched to a gene; V was cut back by 5 bases and J by 5 bases. From germline, CDR1 is LNHDA and CDR2 SQIVND (reference sequence). This CDR3 has 13 residues. The CDR3 DNA is TGTGCCAGTAGTTGGAGACAGGGGGAGACCCAGTACTTC. Translating gives CASSWRQGETQYF.

This clonotype has a handful of counts. The chain combines TRBV19 with TRBJ2-5, with D maybe TRBD2 (6 bases). The V and J ends lost 4 bases and 7 bases respectively, with 16 bases between them. The CDR3 length is 14 residues. Germline lookup yields CDR1 LNHDA and CDR2 SQIVND (reference sequence). CDR3 nucleotide sequence: TGTGCCAGTAGTACGGCGGGACCCTCGGGGACCCAGTACTTC. Its protein product is CASSTAGPSGTQYF.

The V call is TRBV27, the J call TRBJ2-2; no reliable D call. V lost 3 bases and J 1 base, leaving 9 bases between the germline ends. Germline loops: CDR1 MNHEY, CDR2 SMNVEV (reference sequence). CDR3 length equals 15 residues. The CDR3 nucleotides are TGTGCCAGCAGTTTGATGGCAATGAACACCGGGGAGCTGTTTTTT. It specifies CASSLMAMNTGELFF.

The chain employs TRBV6-5 and TRBJ2-1; 7 nucleotides align to TRBD2. The CDR3 has 16 amino acids. V was clipped by 2 bases and J by 6 bases; unmatched bases: 10. Germline V lookup: CDR1 MNHEY, CDR2 SVGAGI. This CDR3 is CASSYISSGLSNEQFF. The CDR3 bases are TGTGCCAGCAGTTACATCTCTAGCGGCCTCTCCAATGAGCAGTTCTTC.